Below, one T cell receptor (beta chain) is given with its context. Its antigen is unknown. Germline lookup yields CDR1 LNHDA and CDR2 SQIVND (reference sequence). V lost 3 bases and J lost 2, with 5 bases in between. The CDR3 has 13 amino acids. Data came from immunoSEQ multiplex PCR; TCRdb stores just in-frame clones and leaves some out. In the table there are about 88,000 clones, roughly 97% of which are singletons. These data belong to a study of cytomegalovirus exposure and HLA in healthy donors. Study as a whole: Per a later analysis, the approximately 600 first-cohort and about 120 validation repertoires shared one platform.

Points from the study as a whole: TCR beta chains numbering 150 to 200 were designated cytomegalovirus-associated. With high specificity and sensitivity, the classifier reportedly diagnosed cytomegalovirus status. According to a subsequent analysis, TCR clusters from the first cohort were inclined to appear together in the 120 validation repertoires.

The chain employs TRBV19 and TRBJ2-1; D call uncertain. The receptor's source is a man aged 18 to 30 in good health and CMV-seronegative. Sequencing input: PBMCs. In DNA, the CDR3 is TGTGCCAGTAGTATTTTCACCTACAATGAGCAGTTCTTC. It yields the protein CASSIFTYNEQFF.